The clone carrying this T cell receptor beta chain was seen a few times. This sample is part of a study of T cells after yellow fever vaccination. Trimming shortened V by 0 bases and J by 6 bases, and 6 bases separated the two germline ends. Germline CDR1 reads SGHDT; CDR2 reads YYEEEE. The length of the CDR3 is 13 residues. A single record per CDR3 protein comes from TCRdb applying MiXCR to the 5' RACE reads. The sample has around 550,000 distinct CDR3 sequences; less than 20% are singletons. The J gene is TRBJ2-2, the V gene TRBV5-6, with D hard to call. The sample was PBMCs, taken 15 days after the yellow fever booster vaccination. The receptor comes from a man aged 25 to 40 who received the YFV17D yellow fever vaccine. CDR3 sequence: CASSLAAPGELFF. In DNA, the CDR3 is TGTGCCAGCAGCTTGGCGGCTCCCGGGGAGCTGTTTTTT.